This TCR beta chain was sequenced in a study of T cell repertoires in cytomegalovirus infection. The CDR3 length is 16 residues. With 6 bases removed from V and 0 bases from J, the gap between germline ends came to 16 bases. This clonotype showed up many times. TCRdb re-called the reads through MiXCR, storing one row per CDR3 protein. Of more than 400,000 distinct CDR3 sequences listed, less than 30% are singletons. This receptor was identified in a human donor in good health (CMV status not recorded). Some clones in this sample may be carry-over from other donors' samples. Material for sequencing was PBMCs. V is TRBV12-3 or TRBV12-4 and J is TRBJ2-3; maybe TRBD2 (6 bases). In nucleotides, the CDR3 is TGTGCCAGCAGCCCCCCGCGGGGAGAAAGCACAGATACGCAGTATTTT. This translates into CASSPPRGESTDTQYF.